This passage covers 32 T cell receptor beta chains from one sample sequenced in a study of long-term antiretroviral therapy in people with HIV. Sequencing relied on immunoSEQ assay v3.0, run at survey level. Clones were sequenced by immunoSEQ multiplex PCR, and TCRdb holds only the in-frame ones, with some missing. This table holds 35,000 to 40,000 clones, about four fifths found once. The material was unsorted PBMCs, obtained 0.3 years after starting antiretroviral therapy. The receptors stem from a man between 18 and 29 years old with HIV.

V usage is TRBV9 and J usage is TRBJ2-2, with 14 nucleotides matching TRBD2. This CDR3 contains 21 residues. V shed 0 bases, J shed 2 bases, and the junction held 12 bases outside the gene matches. Per germline, CDR1 SGDLS and CDR2 YYNGEE. The CDR3 is CASSVATLRLAGGGNTGELFF. The CDR3 region has the DNA TGTGCCAGCAGCGTAGCTACGTTGCGACTAGCGGGGGGGGGAAACACCGGGGAGCTGTTTTTT.

This chain joins TRBV29-1 and TRBJ2-4; no clear D gene. Germline V gives CDR1 SQVTM, CDR2 ANQGSEA. V lost 4 bases and J lost 5, with 9 bases in between. The CDR3 runs to 12 residues. As DNA, the CDR3 is TGCAGCGTTGGGGGTAACGAAAACATTCAGTACTTC. Translation gives CSVGGNENIQYF.

The chain couples TRBV9 to TRBJ1-4; no firm D call. CDR1 and CDR2 from the germline V gene are SGDLS and YYNGEE. The CDR3 is 15 amino acids. V was cut by 1 base and J by 0 bases, with 7 bases left in between. In nucleotides, the CDR3 is TGTGCCAGCAGCGTAACATCAGCAACTAATGAAAAACTGTTTTTT. Protein sequence: CASSVTSATNEKLFF.

By share, this clone ranks as medium-sized. V and J are TRBV28 and TRBJ2-3; D gene unclear. CDR1 MDHEN and CDR2 SYDVKM come from the germline V gene. Trimming cost V 1 base and J 6 bases, with 17 bases left between them. The CDR3 consists of 16 residues. DNA of the CDR3: TGTGCCAGCAGTTTATCGAAAATTGAATCCCACGATACGCAGTATTTT. This gives the protein CASSLSKIESHDTQYF.

This clone was recorded once. The rearrangement uses TRBV6-6 and TRBJ2-3; 7 nucleotides align to TRBD2. Unmatched junction bases numbered 6, after V lost 6 bases and J lost 0 bases. The germline CDR1 and CDR2 sequences are MNHNY and SVGAGI (reference sequence). The CDR3 length is 15 residues. The CDR3 DNA follows: TGTGCCAGCAGGGCTAGCGGAGCTAGCACAGATACGCAGTATTTT. Translation gives CASRASGASTDTQYF.

This chain connects TRBV4-1 to TRBJ2-7; D is uncertain. Trimming removed 0 bases at V and 1 base at J, with 7 bases between. CDR1 is MGHRA, CDR2 YSYEKL, per germline. CDR3 length: 14 residues. In nucleotides, the CDR3 is TGCGCCAGCAGCCAAGAGGGCGGATCCTACGAGCAGTACTTC. Protein product: CASSQEGGSYEQYF.

V gene TRBV6-6 combines with J gene TRBJ2-3; D perhaps matches TRBD1 (6 bases). The CDR3 has 16 residues. Per the germline V gene, CDR1 is MNHNY and CDR2 is SVGAGI (reference sequence). V shed 6 bases and J shed 2 bases, with 18 bases lying between them. CDR3 amino acids: CASSSKLGHLTDTQYF. The CDR3, as DNA: TGTGCCAGCAGCTCGAAACTGGGACACCTCACAGATACGCAGTATTTT.

The chain couples TRBV27 to TRBJ2-3; TRBD1 matches at 8 bases. V trimming: 4 bases; J trimming: 0 bases; junction bases outside the gene matches: 12. The CDR3 runs 18 residues. Germline assignment: CDR1 MNHEY and CDR2 SMNVEV (reference sequence). The CDR3 is CASSSRIAGTGSTDTQYF. In DNA, the CDR3 is TGTGCCAGCAGTTCGAGGATTGCCGGGACAGGAAGCACAGATACGCAGTATTTT.

This clone was seen a handful of times. The rearrangement uses TRBV27 and TRBJ1-5; 11 nucleotides match TRBD1. V lost 3 bases, J lost 6 bases, and 1 base stayed unmatched. This CDR3 has 14 residues. CDR1 MNHEY and CDR2 SMNVEV come from the germline V gene (reference sequence). The CDR3 protein is CASSLGQGVQPQHF. As DNA, the CDR3 is TGTGCCAGCAGTTTGGGACAGGGGGTTCAGCCCCAGCATTTT.

This clone came up once. V gene TRBV9 combines with J gene TRBJ2-7, with D maybe TRBD1 (5 bases). Germline CDR1 and CDR2: SGDLS and YYNGEE. The CDR3 is 13 amino acids. Between the trimmed V and J ends, which lost 3 bases and 1 base, there was a span of 8 bases. The CDR3 DNA is TGTGCCAGCAGCGGGGGCCTTTCCTACGAGCAGTACTTC. Translation gives CASSGGLSYEQYF.

The J gene is TRBJ1-2, the V gene TRBV6-1; D is unclear. Germline V lookup: CDR1 MNHNS, CDR2 SASEGT. Trimming pared 11 bases from V and 4 bases from J, leaving 14 bases between. This CDR3 contains 12 residues. CDR3 sequence (DNA): TGTGCCCGCGGAAATGTTGCCTATGGCTACACCTTC. Protein: CARGNVAYGYTF.

The CDR3 bases are TGCGCCAGCAGCTGGCAGTCAGCTAACTATGGCTACACCTTC. It encodes CASSWQSANYGYTF. The V and J genes are TRBV5-1 and TRBJ1-2; D remains unclear. The CDR3 length is 14 residues. Between the trimmed V and J ends, which lost 3 bases and 0 bases, there was a span of 9 bases. CDR1 is SGHRS, CDR2 YFSETQ, per germline.

The chain employs TRBV9 and TRBJ2-7, with 8 nucleotides matching TRBD2. The CDR3 covers 14 residues. With 3 bases clipped from V and 5 bases from J, the junction kept 7 bases outside the gene matches. Germline assignment: CDR1 SGDLS and CDR2 YYNGEE. The DNA for the CDR3 is TGTGCCAGCAGCGCCCCCGGGGGGGCCAACGAGCAGTACTTC. It yields the protein CASSAPGGANEQYF.

This clone was counted a few times. The chain has TRBV11-1 and TRBJ2-3; 8 bases map to TRBD2. The V gene's germline CDR1 is SGHAT and CDR2 FQDESV (reference sequence). Unmatched junction bases numbered 10, after V lost 1 base and J lost 4 bases. The CDR3 is 17 amino acids. The CDR3 nucleotides read TGTGCCAGCAGCTTAGACTGGAGCGGGAGTGGCGCAGATACGCAGTATTTT. Translation: CASSLDWSGSGADTQYF.

Notes on this clone: One junction end does not reproduce the germline sequence, and a read error may be involved. This chain uses TRBV7-2 with TRBJ1-2; D gene uncertain. In germline, CDR1 is SGHTA, CDR2 FQGNSA. The CDR3 is 12 amino acids. CDR3 sequence (DNA): TGTGCCAGCAGCGTAGCGGGAGAGAGCTACACCTTC. Protein sequence: CASSVAGESYTF.

The V gene is TRBV20-1, the J gene TRBJ1-5, with D unclear. Germline V CDR1 and CDR2: DFQATT, SNEGSKA (reference sequence). CDR3 length: 11 amino acids. Trimming pared 6 bases from V and 9 bases from J, leaving 12 bases between. CDR3 sequence reads: CSAGGGGPQHF. CDR3 nucleotides: TGCAGTGCCGGTGGTGGTGGGCCCCAGCATTTT.

The chain links TRBV7-9 to TRBJ2-7, with D uncertain. V was shortened by 3 bases and J by 2 bases, with 8 bases between the two germline ends. Germline CDR1 is SEHNR and CDR2 is FQNEAQ (reference sequence). This CDR3 region has 13 residues. The chain's CDR3 is CASSFAGTYEQYF. In DNA form, the CDR3 reads TGTGCCAGCAGCTTTGCTGGGACCTACGAGCAGTACTTC.

This chain's CDR3 is CASSDGGTGYTF. CDR3 DNA: TGTGCCAGCAGTGATGGAGGGACTGGCTACACCTTC. The chain combines TRBV6-1 with TRBJ1-2; possibly TRBD1 for D (5 bases). The V gene lost 3 bases and the J gene lost 7 bases, with 9 bases spanning the gap. CDR3 size: 12 residues. Per germline, CDR1 MNHNS and CDR2 SASEGT.

This clone occurred once. The rearrangement uses TRBV5-1 and TRBJ1-2; TRBD1 matches 8 bases. CDR1 and CDR2 (germline): SGHRS, YFSETQ. The V gene end was trimmed by 0 bases and the J gene end by 5 bases; junction bases not matched to a gene: 3. The CDR3 has 14 amino acids. The CDR3, as DNA: TGCGCCAGCAGCTTGGGACAGGGGACATATGGCTACACCTTC. Translated, it gives CASSLGQGTYGYTF.

This clone was recorded only once. The chain has TRBV7-2 and TRBJ2-1; possibly TRBD1 for D (6 bases). The CDR3 is 17 residues long. Germline V gene lookup returns CDR1 SGHTA and CDR2 FQGNSA. Trimming removed 6 bases at V and 7 bases at J, with 25 bases between. DNA of the CDR3: TGTGCCAGCAGTGCGATGAGGGGGACCCGCCCGGGTAATGAGCAGTTCTTC. This codes for CASSAMRGTRPGNEQFF.

V gene TRBV4-2 combines with J gene TRBJ2-5; TRBD1 or TRBD2 may be the D gene (6 bases each). This CDR3 has 15 residues. Looked up from germline, CDR1 is LGHNA and CDR2 is YNFKEQ. V was clipped by 5 bases and J by 4 bases, with 17 bases between them. CDR3 protein: CASSVTAGGGETQYF. The CDR3 region has the DNA TGTGCCAGCAGCGTCACCGCCGGGGGCGGAGAGACCCAGTACTTC.

The chain employs TRBV7-9 and TRBJ2-3; D ambiguous. CDR1 and CDR2 (germline): SEHNR, FQNEAQ (reference sequence). Deletions cut 6 bases from V and 2 bases from J, with 18 bases between. The CDR3 consists of 16 residues. The CDR3 bases are TGTGCCAGCAGGCAACCCGGCGAGACCCACACAGATACGCAGTATTTT. The encoded protein is CASRQPGETHTDTQYF.

CDR3 in amino acids: CASSPSGGSGDTQYF. The DNA of the CDR3 is TGTGCCAGCTCACCATCGGGAGGGTCGGGAGATACGCAGTATTTT. This chain links TRBV18 with TRBJ2-3; 8 bases are shared with TRBD2. The V and J ends lost 2 bases and 5 bases, in that order; junction bases with no gene match: 6. Germline CDR1 KGHSH, CDR2 LQKENI. This CDR3 is 15 amino acids long.

This clone came up once. The chain is built from TRBV2 and TRBJ2-4; D is perhaps TRBD2 (7 bases). Trimming stripped 4 bases from V and 6 bases from J, with 16 bases between. The CDR3 contains 15 residues. The V gene's germline CDR1 is SNHLY and CDR2 FYNNEI. In DNA, the CDR3 is TGTGCCAGCAGTGGATTCGGGGGGCCTGTAAACATTCAGTACTTC. Residues: CASSGFGGPVNIQYF.

The chain uses TRBV28 and TRBJ2-7; D may be TRBD2 (5 bases). Between the trimmed V and J ends, which lost 6 bases and 6 bases, there was a span of 9 bases. CDR1 and CDR2 (germline): MDHEN, SYDVKM. This CDR3 comprises 11 residues. The CDR3 sequence is CASRRGFEQYF. The CDR3 DNA is TGTGCCAGCAGGAGAGGGTTCGAGCAGTACTTC.

The chain employs TRBV2 and TRBJ2-4; the D is unclear. From germline, CDR1 is SNHLY and CDR2 FYNNEI. Trimming took 3 bases from V and 0 from J, leaving 6 bases between them. This CDR3 has 14 residues. CDR3 sequence: CASSDSLAKNIQYF. The CDR3 DNA reads as TGTGCCAGCAGTGACTCCTTAGCCAAAAACATTCAGTACTTC.

The rearrangement links TRBV10-2 to TRBJ1-2; TRBD1 matches at 8 bases. The CDR3 loop spans 14 amino acids. Trimming cost V 6 bases and J 8 bases; bases outside gene matches: 11. CDR1 is WSHSY and CDR2 is SAAADI in the germline V gene. In DNA form, the CDR3 reads TGCGCCAGCAGGGATACAGGGGGAGTGGGAGGCTACACCTTC. Its translation: CASRDTGGVGGYTF.

The rearrangement links TRBV18 to TRBJ2-7; TRBD2 matches at 9 bases. The V gene's germline CDR1 is KGHSH and CDR2 LQKENI. V was pared by 3 bases and J by 6 bases, with 6 bases of the junction left unmatched. There are 14 residues in the CDR3. The CDR3 here is CASSPLTSGIEQYF. Here the CDR3 DNA reads TGTGCCAGCTCACCTTTGACTAGCGGAATCGAGCAGTACTTC. The variable domain in full, with the rest retrieved from reference TRBV18 and TRBJ2-7, is NAGVMQNPRHLVRRRGQEARLRCSPMKGHSHVYWYRQLPEEGLKFMVYLQKENIIDESGMPKERFSAEFPKEGPSILRIQQVVRGDSAAYFCASSPLTSGIEQYFGPGTRLTVT.

CDR3 DNA: TGTGCCAGCAGTCCTATTCCGGGGACCCTCTACGAGCAGTACTTC. Amino acids: CASSPIPGTLYEQYF. The chain employs TRBV27 and TRBJ2-7; D tentatively fits TRBD1 or TRBD2 (5 bases each). The CDR3 is 15 residues long. Germline assignment: CDR1 MNHEY and CDR2 SMNVEV (reference sequence). Deletions cut 5 bases from V and 3 bases from J, with 17 bases between.

The gene calls are TRBV6-5 and TRBJ2-7, with D possibly being TRBD1 or TRBD2 (5 bases each). Trimming shortened V by 7 bases and J by 6 bases, and 22 bases separated the two germline ends. This CDR3 region has 15 residues. Germline loops: CDR1 MNHEY, CDR2 SVGAGI. CDR3 nucleotides: TGTGCCAGCATCCCCCCCGGGGCAGGGTCAGGCGAGCAGTACTTC. Translation: CASIPPGAGSGEQYF.

This chain joins TRBV27 and TRBJ1-5; D is unclear. The V end lost 4 bases, the J end lost 4 bases, and 5 bases lay between the germline ends. CDR1 is MNHEY and CDR2 is SMNVEV in the germline V gene (reference sequence). The CDR3 runs 12 residues. This CDR3 reads CASSYPNQPQHF. The CDR3 bases are TGTGCCAGCAGTTACCCTAATCAGCCCCAGCATTTT.

The chain couples TRBV19 to TRBJ2-2, with 9 bases lining up with TRBD2. There are 16 residues in the CDR3. Germline CDR1 reads LNHDA; CDR2 reads SQIVND (reference sequence). After removal of 1 base from V and 4 bases from J, the junction contained 4 bases not matched to a gene. The CDR3 loop is CASSIGGGAPTGELFF. The DNA for the CDR3 is TGTGCCAGTAGTATAGGCGGGGGGGCCCCCACCGGGGAGCTGTTTTTT.